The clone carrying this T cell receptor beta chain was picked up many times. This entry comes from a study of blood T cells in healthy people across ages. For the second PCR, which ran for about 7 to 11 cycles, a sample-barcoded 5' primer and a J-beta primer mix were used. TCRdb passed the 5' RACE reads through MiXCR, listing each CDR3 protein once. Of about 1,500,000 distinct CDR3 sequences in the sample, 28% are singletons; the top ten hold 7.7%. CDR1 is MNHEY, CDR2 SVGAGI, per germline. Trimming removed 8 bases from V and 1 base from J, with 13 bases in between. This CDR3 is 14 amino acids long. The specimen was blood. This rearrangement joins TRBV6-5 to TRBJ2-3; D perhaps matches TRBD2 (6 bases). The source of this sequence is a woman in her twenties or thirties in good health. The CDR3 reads CASGSGLGTDTQYF. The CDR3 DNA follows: TGTGCCAGCGGTAGCGGCCTCGGCACAGATACGCAGTATTTT.